This T cell receptor beta chain was recovered during a study of blood T cells in healthy people across ages. Looking at the study overall: Per two T cells, template switching captured roughly one barcoded beta molecule. Study conclusions and caveats: Diversity was higher, and naive CD4+ cells more numerous, in long-lived donors than in aged donors.

V lost 4 bases to trimming and J lost 8 bases; unmatched junction nucleotides: 6. The CDR3 consists of 15 residues. Germline lookup yields CDR1 SGHRS and CDR2 YFSETQ. A J-beta primer mix and a sample-barcoded 5' primer were used in a second PCR of about 6 to 12 cycles. TCRdb re-derived calls from the 5' RACE reads in MiXCR, one entry per CDR3 protein. The sample lists more than 600,000 distinct CDR3 sequences; approximately 25% were seen once. This clonotype appeared many times. Its target is unknown. The same sample was also studied in work on T cells of mothers and their children. Per that paper: Slightly higher, non-significant overlap characterized related mother-child pairs relative to unrelated pairs.

The sequenced sample consisted of blood. The V call is TRBV5-1, the J call TRBJ2-1; TRBD2 matches 13 bases. The clonotype comes from a boy aged 10-17 years in good health. In nucleotides, the CDR3 is TGCGCCAGCAGCCCGACTAGCGGGAGGTCCGATGAGCAGTTCTTC. It codes for CASSPTSGRSDEQFF.